This TCR beta chain is from a study of shared clonotypes between healthy human individuals. On the study more broadly: CD4 naive cells filled three plates per donor, CD4 memory three, CD8 naive two and CD8 memory one.

In replicate PCRs of sorted subsets, approximately 210 ng DNA, approximately 30,000 T cell genomes, was used. TCRdb's copy holds only in-frame clones and misses some; the assay was immunoSEQ multiplex PCR. The top ten hold 0.37% of the sample, which has a few million clones, 85% to 95% seen once. Only one count was recorded for this clone. The antigen remains undetermined. Overall study results and limits: Tissues were not sampled, only blood, and their repertoires likely differ.

Looked up from germline, CDR1 is LNHDA and CDR2 is SQIVND (reference sequence). Between the trimmed V and J ends, which lost 5 bases and 7 bases, there was a span of 17 bases. The CDR3 spans 15 residues. The healthy adult donors were HIV-negative and reported no recent acute infections or vaccinations. Input material: naive CD4+ T cells from PBMCs. Subset described: CD45RA+ positively selected. The chain joins TRBV19 to TRBJ2-2; D tentatively reads TRBD1 or TRBD2 (5 bases each). The source of this sequence is a man aged 18-30 years in good health. Some clones in this sample may be carry-over from other donors' samples. This CDR3 reads CASSLQWGFVGELFF. DNA for the CDR3: TGTGCCAGTAGTCTGCAGTGGGGGTTCGTCGGGGAGCTGTTTTTT.